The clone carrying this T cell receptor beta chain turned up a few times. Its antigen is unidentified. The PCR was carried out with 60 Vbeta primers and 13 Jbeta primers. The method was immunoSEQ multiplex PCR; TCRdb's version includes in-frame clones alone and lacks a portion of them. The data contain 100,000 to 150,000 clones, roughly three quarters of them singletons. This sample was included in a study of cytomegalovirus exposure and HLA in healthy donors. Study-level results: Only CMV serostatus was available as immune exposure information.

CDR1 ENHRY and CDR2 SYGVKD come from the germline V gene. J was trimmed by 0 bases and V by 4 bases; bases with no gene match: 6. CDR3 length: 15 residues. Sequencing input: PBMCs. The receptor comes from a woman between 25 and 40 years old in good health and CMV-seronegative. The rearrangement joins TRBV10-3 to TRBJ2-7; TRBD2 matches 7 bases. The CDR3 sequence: CAISGESGVSYEQYF. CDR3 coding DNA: TGTGCCATCAGTGGAGAAAGCGGGGTCTCCTACGAGCAGTACTTC.